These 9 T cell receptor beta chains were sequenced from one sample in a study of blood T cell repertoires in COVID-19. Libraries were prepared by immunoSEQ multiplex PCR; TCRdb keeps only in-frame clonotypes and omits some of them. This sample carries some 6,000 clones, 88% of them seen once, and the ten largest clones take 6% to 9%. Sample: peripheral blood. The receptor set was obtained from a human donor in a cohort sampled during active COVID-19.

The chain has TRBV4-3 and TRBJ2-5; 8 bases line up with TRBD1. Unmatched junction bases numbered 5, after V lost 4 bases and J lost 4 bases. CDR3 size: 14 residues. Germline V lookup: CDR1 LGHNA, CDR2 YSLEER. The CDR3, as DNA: TGCGCCAGCAGCCGGACAGGGCGCGGAGAGACCCAGTACTTC. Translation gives CASSRTGRGETQYF.

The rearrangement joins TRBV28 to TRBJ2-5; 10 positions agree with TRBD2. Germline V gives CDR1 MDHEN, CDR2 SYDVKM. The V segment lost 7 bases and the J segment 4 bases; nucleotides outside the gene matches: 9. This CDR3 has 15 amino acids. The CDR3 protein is CASISGRNPGETQYF. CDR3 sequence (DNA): TGTGCCAGCATTAGCGGGAGGAATCCCGGAGAGACCCAGTACTTC.

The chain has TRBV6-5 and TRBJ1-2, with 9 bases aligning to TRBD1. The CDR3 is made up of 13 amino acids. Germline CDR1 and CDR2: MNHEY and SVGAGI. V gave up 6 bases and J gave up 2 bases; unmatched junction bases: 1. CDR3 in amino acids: CASRDRGNYGYTF. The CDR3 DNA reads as TGTGCCAGCAGAGACAGGGGGAACTATGGCTACACCTTC.

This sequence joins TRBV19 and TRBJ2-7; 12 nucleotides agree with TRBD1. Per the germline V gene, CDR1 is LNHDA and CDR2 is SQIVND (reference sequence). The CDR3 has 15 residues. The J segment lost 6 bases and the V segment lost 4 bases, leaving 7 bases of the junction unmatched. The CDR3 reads CASSTPGTGGSEQYF. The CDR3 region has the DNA TGTGCCAGTAGTACGCCCGGGACAGGGGGCTCCGAGCAGTACTTC.

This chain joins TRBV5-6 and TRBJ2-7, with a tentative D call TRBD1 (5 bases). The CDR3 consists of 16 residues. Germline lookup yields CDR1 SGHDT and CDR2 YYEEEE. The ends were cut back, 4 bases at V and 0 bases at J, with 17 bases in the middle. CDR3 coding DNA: TGTGCCAGCAGCCCGGCCCTGCTTGGGGCCTCCTACGAGCAGTACTTC. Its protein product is CASSPALLGASYEQYF. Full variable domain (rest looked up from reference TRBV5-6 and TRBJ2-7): DAGVTQSPTHLIKTRGQQVTLRCSPKSGHDTVSWYQQALGQGPQFIFQYYEEEERQRGNFPDRFSGHQFPNYSSELNVNALLLGDSALYLCASSPALLGASYEQYFGPGTRLTVT.

The CDR3 here is CAIGLAGFRDTQYF. In DNA form, the CDR3 reads TGCGCCATCGGACTAGCGGGGTTTAGAGATACGCAGTATTTT. This chain joins TRBV10-2 and TRBJ2-3, with 12 bases that match TRBD2. Looked up from germline, CDR1 is WSHSY and CDR2 is SAAADI. This CDR3 is built from 14 residues. The V gene end was trimmed by 10 bases and the J gene end by 5 bases; junction bases not matched to a gene: 7.

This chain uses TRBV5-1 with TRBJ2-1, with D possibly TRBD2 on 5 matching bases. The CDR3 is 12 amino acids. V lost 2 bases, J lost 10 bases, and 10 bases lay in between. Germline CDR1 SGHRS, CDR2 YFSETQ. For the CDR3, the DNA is TGCGCCAGCAGCTTCACTCGGAGGGAGCAGTTCTTC. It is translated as CASSFTRREQFF.

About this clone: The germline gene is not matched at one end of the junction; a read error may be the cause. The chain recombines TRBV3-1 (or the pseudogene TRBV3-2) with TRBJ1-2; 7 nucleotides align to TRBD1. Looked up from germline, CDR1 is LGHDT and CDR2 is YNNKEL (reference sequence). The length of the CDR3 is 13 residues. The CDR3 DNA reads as TGTGCCAGCACCCAAGCAGGGGGTTACGGCTACACCTTC. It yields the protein CASTQAGGYGYTF.

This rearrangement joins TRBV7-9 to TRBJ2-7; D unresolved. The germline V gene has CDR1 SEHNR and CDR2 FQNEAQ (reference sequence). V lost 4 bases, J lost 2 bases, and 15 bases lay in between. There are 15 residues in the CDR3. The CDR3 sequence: CASSSLNIPPYEQYF. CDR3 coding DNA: TGTGCCAGCAGCTCCCTCAACATCCCGCCCTACGAGCAGTACTTC.